This T cell receptor beta chain is drawn from a study of blood T cell repertoires in COVID-19. Study summary: The cDNA or gDNA used as material had been derived from T cells, B-cell-depleted T cells, or PBMCs.

Those enrolled, adults aged about 18 to 89 years, came from about two dozen US areas. The study assigned cohorts using participant-reported clinical history. Per the study methods: For nucleated cells, counts were estimated from reference gene primer amplification. Measured with immunoSEQ multiplex PCR; TCRdb has only the in-frame clones, and not every one. V, J and clone size derive from that table, while D and trimming were established from the DNA sequence. The data contain 300,000 to 450,000 clones, approximately 90% of them seen just once; the ten biggest clones take up 1.2%. The ends were cut back, 6 bases at V and 4 bases at J, with 10 bases in the middle. The CDR3 runs to 13 residues. Germline V gives CDR1 MNHEY, CDR2 SVGAGI.

The sample taken for sequencing was PBMCs or T cells enriched from blood (not recorded which). This chain connects TRBV6-5 to TRBJ2-1; D might be TRBD2 (5 bases). This TCR was sampled from a woman under 30 who had recovered from COVID-19. CDR3 residues: CASRFGEYNEQFF. The CDR3 DNA is TGTGCCAGCAGGTTTGGGGAGTACAATGAGCAGTTCTTC.